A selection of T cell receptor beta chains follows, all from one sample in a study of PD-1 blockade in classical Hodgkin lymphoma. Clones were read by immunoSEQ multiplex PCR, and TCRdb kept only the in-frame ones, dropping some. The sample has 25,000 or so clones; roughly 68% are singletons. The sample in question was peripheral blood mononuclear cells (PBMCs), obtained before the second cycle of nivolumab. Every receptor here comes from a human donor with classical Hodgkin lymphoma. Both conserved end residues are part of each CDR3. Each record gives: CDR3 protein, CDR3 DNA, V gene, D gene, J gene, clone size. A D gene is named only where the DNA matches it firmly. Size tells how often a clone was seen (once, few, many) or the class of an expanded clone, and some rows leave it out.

CASSLRGGGTEAFF | TGTGCCAGCAGCTTAAGAGGGGGCGGTACTGAAGCTTTCTTT | TRBV7-2 | TRBD1 | TRBJ1-1 | once
CAWSVIFRANSPLHF | TGTGCCTGGAGTGTGATCTTCCGGGCCAATTCACCCCTCCACTTT | TRBV30 | NA | TRBJ1-6 | NA
CASSVDLGSRYEQYF | TGTGCCAGCAGCGTAGACCTAGGGAGCCGCTACGAGCAGTACTTC | TRBV9 | NA | TRBJ2-7 | few
CASSLVDRISVGYTF | TGTGCCAGCAGCTTGGTGGACAGGATATCCGTGGGCTACACCTTC | TRBV5-6 | TRBD1 | TRBJ1-2 | NA
CASSQIRGTDTQYF | TGCGCCAGCAGCCAAATAAGGGGGACAGATACGCAGTATTTT | TRBV4-1 | NA | TRBJ2-3 | NA
CASSIEGGTGELFF | TGTGCCAGTAGTATAGAAGGGGGTACCGGGGAGCTGTTTTTT | TRBV19 | NA | TRBJ2-2 | once
CASSPPGGVGTGELFF | TGTGCCAGCAGCCCCCCAGGGGGAGTCGGCACCGGGGAGCTGTTTTTT | TRBV7-9 | TRBD1 | TRBJ2-2 | NA
CASSGGQGFSDEQFF | TGTGCCAGCAGCGGGGGACAGGGTTTTAGCGATGAGCAGTTCTTC | TRBV6-1 | TRBD1 | TRBJ2-1 | NA
CASIVKGVDRGRPGELFF | TGTGCCAGTATCGTTAAGGGCGTCGACAGGGGACGTCCCGGGGAGCTGTTTTTT | TRBV19 | TRBD1 | TRBJ2-2 | few
CASSVEGASGNTIYF | TGTGCCAGCAGCGTAGAAGGAGCCTCTGGAAACACCATATATTTT | TRBV9 | NA | TRBJ1-3 | NA
CASSAGGRGKAEAFF | TGTGCCAGCAGCGCGGGGGGCAGGGGGAAGGCTGAAGCTTTCTTT | TRBV9 | TRBD1 | TRBJ1-1 | once
CASSLVGTGLGTDTQYF | TGTGCCAGCAGCTTAGTGGGGACAGGGCTGGGCACAGATACGCAGTATTTT | TRBV7-2 | TRBD1 | TRBJ2-3 | once
CARSFVPPREVYETQYF | TGTGCCAGAAGCTTTGTTCCCCCCCGGGAAGTCTACGAGACCCAGTACTTC | TRBV5-3 | NA | TRBJ2-5 | NA
CASSQSGTSTGDTQYF | TGCGCCAGCAGCCAGTCGGGGACTAGTACTGGTGATACGCAGTATTTT | TRBV4-1 | TRBD2 | TRBJ2-3 | NA
CSVDATDRGNYGYTF | TGCAGCGTTGATGCCACGGACAGGGGAAACTATGGCTACACCTTC | TRBV29-1 | TRBD1 | TRBJ1-2 | few
CASSPIPGQQETQYF | TGTGCCAGCTCACCAATACCGGGACAGCAAGAGACCCAGTACTTC | TRBV18 | TRBD1 | TRBJ2-5 | NA
CASSSGQPNSPLHF | TGTGCCAGCAGCTCGGGACAGCCTAATTCACCCCTCCACTTT | TRBV5-1 | TRBD1 | TRBJ1-6 | NA
CASSPKGGSSYNEQFF | TGTGCCAGCAGCCCGAAGGGGGGGAGCTCCTACAATGAGCAGTTCTTC | TRBV5-4 | NA | TRBJ2-1 | NA
CASTDLISGTLSNQPQHF | TGTGCCAGTACCGATCTGATCTCCGGGACACTTAGCAATCAGCCCCAGCATTTT | TRBV19 | NA | TRBJ1-5 | many
CASSLAYTGQGAFYEQYF | TGTGCCAGCAGCTTAGCTTACACCGGACAGGGGGCTTTCTACGAGCAGTACTTC | TRBV7-9 | TRBD1 | TRBJ2-7 | NA
CASSLAGKGYSGNTIYF | TGTGCCAGCAGCTTGGCAGGAAAGGGGTACTCTGGAAACACCATATATTTT | TRBV5-8 | NA | TRBJ1-3 | NA
CASSRAFEQYF | TGTGCCAGCAGCCGAGCGTTCGAGCAGTACTTC | TRBV5-6 | NA | TRBJ2-7 | NA
CASSYDGAGGEKLFF | TGTGCCAGCAGTTACGACGGGGCGGGGGGCGAAAAACTGTTTTTT | TRBV6-5 | NA | TRBJ1-4 | NA
CASSQESRAYGYTF | TGCGCTAGCAGCCAAGAAAGCAGGGCCTATGGCTACACCTTC | TRBV4-3 | NA | TRBJ1-2 | once
CASSYSGTGGPYEQYF | TGTGCCAGCAGTTACTCCGGGACAGGTGGCCCCTACGAGCAGTACTTC | TRBV6-5 | TRBD1 | TRBJ2-7 | NA
CASYSSRDRVGRGYTF | TGTGCCAGCTACAGCTCCCGGGACAGGGTAGGAAGGGGCTACACCTTC | TRBV28 | TRBD1 | TRBJ1-2 | NA
CASSYLLAGYEQYF | TGTGCCAGCAGTTACCTATTGGCAGGCTACGAGCAGTACTTC | TRBV6-5 | NA | TRBJ2-7 | NA
CASSSTGYNSPLHF | TGTGCCAGCAGCTCGACAGGATATAATTCACCCCTCCACTTT | TRBV7-9 | NA | TRBJ1-6 | NA
CASSLGTGDHEQYF | TGTGCCAGCAGCTTAGGAACAGGGGACCACGAGCAGTACTTC | TRBV7-9 | TRBD1 | TRBJ2-7 | once
CASSPSTGELFF | TGTGCCAGCAGTCCCAGCACCGGGGAGCTGTTTTTT | TRBV28 | NA | TRBJ2-2 | NA
CASRNEGTALGYTF | TGTGCCAGCAGAAATGAGGGGACAGCCCTAGGCTACACCTTC | TRBV21-1 | NA | TRBJ1-2 | few
CASSVSPRVTPTQYF | TGTGCCAGCAGCGTCTCCCCACGCGTGACCCCTACGCAGTATTTT | TRBV9 | NA | TRBJ2-3 | NA
CASSQRAGWAGELFF | TGTGCCAGCAGCCAACGAGCGGGGTGGGCCGGGGAGCTGTTTTTT | TRBV14 | TRBD2 | TRBJ2-2 | once
CASSFSGSVVGYTF | TGTGCCAGCAGTTTCTCGGGCAGTGTCGTTGGCTACACCTTC | TRBV28 | NA | TRBJ1-2 | NA
CASSLELGNLEAFF | TGCGCCAGCAGCTTGGAGTTGGGCAACCTTGAAGCTTTCTTT | TRBV5-1 | NA | TRBJ1-1 | NA
CAITKGVSSYNEQFF | TGTGCCATCACCAAAGGGGTTAGCTCCTACAATGAGCAGTTCTTC | TRBV10-3 | NA | TRBJ2-1 | few
CASSEVVGGARTGELFF | TGTGCCAGCAGTGAGGTCGTTGGGGGGGCCCGCACCGGGGAGCTGTTTTTT | TRBV6-4 | NA | TRBJ2-2 | few
CASSPGTALEETQYF | TGTGCCAGCTCACCCGGGACAGCCCTCGAAGAGACCCAGTACTTC | TRBV18 | TRBD1 | TRBJ2-5 | NA
CASSQEDRRRSYEQYF | TGCGCCAGCAGCCAAGAGGACAGGCGACGCTCCTACGAGCAGTACTTC | TRBV4-1 | TRBD1 | TRBJ2-7 | NA
CASRHRGGIGELFF | TGTGCCAGCAGACACAGGGGAGGGATCGGGGAGCTGTTTTTT | TRBV28 | NA | TRBJ2-2 | NA
CSVQGDRGSGANVLTF | TGCAGCGTGCAAGGGGACCGCGGCTCTGGGGCCAACGTCCTGACTTTC | TRBV29-1 | NA | TRBJ2-6 | NA
CASSWDRARNEQFF | TGTGCCAGCAGTTGGGACAGGGCAAGGAATGAGCAGTTCTTC | TRBV6-5 | TRBD1 | TRBJ2-1 | NA